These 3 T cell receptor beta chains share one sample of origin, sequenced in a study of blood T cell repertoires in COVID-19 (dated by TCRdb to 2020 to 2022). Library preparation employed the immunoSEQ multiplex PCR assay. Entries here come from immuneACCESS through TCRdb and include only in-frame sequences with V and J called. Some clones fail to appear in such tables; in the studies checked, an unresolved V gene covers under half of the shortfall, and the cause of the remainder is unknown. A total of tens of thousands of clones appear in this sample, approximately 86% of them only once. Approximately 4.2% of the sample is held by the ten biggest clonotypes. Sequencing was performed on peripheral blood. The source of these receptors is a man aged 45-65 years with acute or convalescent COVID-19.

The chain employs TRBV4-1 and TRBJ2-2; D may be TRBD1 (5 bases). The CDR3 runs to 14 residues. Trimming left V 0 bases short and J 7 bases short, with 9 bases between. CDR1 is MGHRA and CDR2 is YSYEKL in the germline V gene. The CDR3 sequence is CASSQDRGSGELFF. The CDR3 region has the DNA TGCGCCAGCAGCCAAGATAGGGGCAGCGGGGAGCTGTTTTTT.

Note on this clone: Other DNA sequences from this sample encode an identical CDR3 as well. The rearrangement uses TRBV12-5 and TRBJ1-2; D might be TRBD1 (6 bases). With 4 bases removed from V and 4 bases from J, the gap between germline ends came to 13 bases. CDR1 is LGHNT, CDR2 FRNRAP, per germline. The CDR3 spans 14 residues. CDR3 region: CASGSTGSLYGYTF. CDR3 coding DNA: TGTGCTAGTGGTTCGACAGGATCTCTCTATGGCTACACCTTC.

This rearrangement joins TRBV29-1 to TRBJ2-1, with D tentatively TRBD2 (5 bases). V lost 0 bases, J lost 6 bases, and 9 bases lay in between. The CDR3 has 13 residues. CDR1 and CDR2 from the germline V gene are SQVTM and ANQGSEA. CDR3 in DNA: TGCAGCGTTGAAGATTCGGGGATCAATGAGCAGTTCTTC. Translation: CSVEDSGINEQFF.